This TCR beta chain appears in the sequencing data of a study of T-cell memory formation after mild COVID-19. Overall study: TCR clusters largely stayed donor specific.

5'RACE with constant-segment primers built TCRalpha and TCRbeta cDNA libraries with UMIs. TCRdb re-analysed the 5' RACE reads in MiXCR, keeping a single row per CDR3 protein. The table shows 180,000 or so distinct CDR3 sequences, with roughly 12% occurring only once. Study-wide results and limits: Some responding clones appeared in pre-infection memory, suggesting cross-reactive memory joined.

With respect to this clonotype: No antigen is known for it.

V was trimmed by 2 bases and J by 2 bases, leaving 13 bases between them. The germline CDR1 and CDR2 sequences are GTSNPN and SVGIG (reference sequence). CDR3 length: 14 amino acids. Input material: PBMCs or a T cell subset sorted from them (not recorded which). The chain recombines TRBV30 with TRBJ2-7; no definite D call. This receptor was identified in a man between 18 and 35 years old who had mild COVID-19 (a few samples of this study predate the infection). Cell type and time point are not known. For the CDR3, the DNA is TGTGCCTGGAGTATAGGCGTCTTAACCTACGAGCAGTACTTC. It is translated as CAWSIGVLTYEQYF.